These 30 T cell receptor beta chains were sequenced from one sample in a study of cytomegalovirus exposure and HLA in healthy donors. PCR amplification relied on 60 Vbeta primers (plus 13 Jbeta primers). The repertoire was sequenced with immunoSEQ multiplex PCR; TCRdb's copy has only in-frame clones and lacks some. The sample includes around 150,000 clones, roughly 80% of them seen just once. The sequenced material came from PBMCs. Source of these receptors: a man between 40 and 49 years old in good health and CMV-seronegative.

The rearrangement links TRBV18 to TRBJ1-1; possibly TRBD1 for D (5 bases). This CDR3 contains 16 residues. Looked up from germline, CDR1 is KGHSH and CDR2 is LQKENI. V was shortened by 2 bases and J by 4 bases, with 17 bases between the two germline ends. The CDR3 sequence: CASSPRESGVGTEAFF. CDR3 in DNA: TGTGCCAGCTCACCAAGGGAGTCGGGGGTCGGCACTGAAGCTTTCTTT.

This sequence joins TRBV5-8 and TRBJ2-5; 8 positions agree with TRBD2. Trimming removed 4 bases from V and 4 bases from J; junction bases left unmatched: 12. Germline V CDR1 and CDR2: SGHTS, YDEGEE. The CDR3 is made up of 16 amino acids. The CDR3 DNA follows: TGTGCCAGCAGCGGTCGGGCGGGAGGCCCGGGAGAGACCCAGTACTTC. Its protein is CASSGRAGGPGETQYF. The full variable domain, completed using reference TRBV5-8 and TRBJ2-5, is EAGVTQSPTHLIKTRGQQATLRCSPISGHTSVYWYQQALGLGLQFLLWYDEGEERNRGNFPPRFSGRQFPNYSSELNVNALELEDSALYLCASSGRAGGPGETQYFGPGTRLLVL.

The chain links TRBV9 to TRBJ1-2; 10 bases fit TRBD1. Germline values: CDR1 SGDLS, CDR2 YYNGEE. The CDR3 covers 14 residues. V shed 5 bases and J 2 bases; nucleotides not matched to a gene: 3. The CDR3 DNA is TGTGCCAGCAGAGAGGACAGGGGGAACTATGGCTACACCTTC. Translation: CASREDRGNYGYTF. Together with reference TRBV9 and TRBJ1-2, the CDR3 gives the full variable domain: DSGVTQTPKHLITATGQRVTLRCSPRSGDLSVYWYQQSLDQGLQFLIQYYNGEERAKGNILERFSAQQFPDLHSELNLSSLELGDSALYFCASREDRGNYGYTFGSGTRLTVV.

The V call is TRBV30, the J call TRBJ2-7, with TRBD1 matching over 8 bases. CDR1 is GTSNPN and CDR2 is SVGIG in the germline V gene (reference sequence). CDR3 length: 12 amino acids. V lost 0 bases, J lost 12 bases, and 7 bases stayed unmatched. DNA for the CDR3: TGTGCCTGGAGTGTACTGGACAGGGCGGGGTACTTC. Residues: CAWSVLDRAGYF.

This clone was seen a few times. The rearrangement uses TRBV7-9 and TRBJ2-7, with TRBD1 matching 7 bases. The V segment lost 2 bases and the J segment 2 bases; nucleotides outside the gene matches: 6. The CDR3 loop spans 15 amino acids. Germline CDR1 SEHNR, CDR2 FQNEAQ (reference sequence). The CDR3 here is CASSLNRGQAYEQYF. As DNA, the CDR3 is TGTGCCAGCAGCTTAAACCGAGGACAGGCCTACGAGCAGTACTTC.

This clone was counted only a few times. The genes are TRBV29-1 and TRBJ2-3, with no clear D. The V end lost 1 base, the J end lost 4 bases, and 9 bases lay between the germline ends. Germline assignment: CDR1 SQVTM and CDR2 ANQGSEA. The CDR3 has 13 residues. The CDR3 nucleotides are TGCAGCGTTGAAGTAGCAGCCGCAGATACGCAGTATTTT. It encodes CSVEVAAADTQYF.

This sequence joins TRBV5-6 and TRBJ2-1; 13 bases align to TRBD2. Germline V gene sequence: CDR1 SGHDT, CDR2 YYEEEE. The junction had 3 bases not matched to a gene; V was cut back by 4 bases and J by 8 bases. CDR3 length equals 14 residues. DNA for the CDR3: TGTGCCAGCAGCGGGACTAGCGGGGCCGATGAGCAGTTCTTC. This sequence encodes CASSGTSGADEQFF.

The genes are TRBV6-5 and TRBJ2-5; TRBD2 is a possible D gene (6 bases). Per germline, CDR1 MNHEY and CDR2 SVGAGI. The CDR3 is 15 amino acids. The V end lost 1 base, the J end lost 5 bases, and 14 bases lay between the germline ends. This CDR3 is CASSYYGGGRETQYF. For the CDR3, the DNA is TGTGCCAGCAGTTACTACGGGGGAGGACGGGAGACCCAGTACTTC.

This sequence joins TRBV14 and TRBJ1-1, with D possibly being TRBD1 (5 bases). The germline V and J ends were trimmed by 0 bases and 3 bases, with 8 bases remaining between them. Germline-derived CDR1 and CDR2 are SGHDN and FVKESK. The CDR3 sequence is 14 residues long. The CDR3 DNA reads as TGTGCCAGCAGCCAAGAGCAGGGTTACACTGAAGCTTTCTTT. Amino acids: CASSQEQGYTEAFF.

The genes are TRBV25-1 and TRBJ2-3; TRBD1 agrees at 10 bases. Germline assignment: CDR1 MGHDK and CDR2 SYGVNS. With V trimmed by 2 bases and J by 6 bases, 5 bases remained unmatched. The CDR3 spans 15 residues. CDR3 bases: TGTGCCAGCAGTGAACTGGGGACAGGGGCCGATACGCAGTATTTT. It translates to CASSELGTGADTQYF.

The chain employs TRBV10-1 and TRBJ2-5; D is perhaps TRBD2 (7 bases). V lost 2 bases, J lost 4 bases, and 14 bases lay in between. Germline-derived CDR1 and CDR2 are WNHNN and SYGVQD (reference sequence). This CDR3 has 15 amino acids. CDR3: CASSERREGGETQYF. CDR3 in DNA: TGCGCCAGCAGTGAGAGAAGGGAGGGGGGAGAGACCCAGTACTTC.

V usage is TRBV6-5 and J usage is TRBJ2-3, with 8 bases lining up with TRBD1. Germline CDR1 MNHEY, CDR2 SVGAGI. The J segment lost 8 bases and the V segment lost 1 base, leaving 11 bases of the junction unmatched. The CDR3 contains 16 residues. CDR3 sequence: CASSYWGAQGAGTQYF. The CDR3 DNA sequence: TGTGCCAGCAGTTACTGGGGTGCCCAGGGGGCCGGTACGCAGTATTTT.

The chain recombines TRBV29-1 with TRBJ2-3; 9 bases map to TRBD1. Trimming cost V 6 bases and J 3 bases; bases outside gene matches: 4. The germline V gene has CDR1 SQVTM and CDR2 ANQGSEA. CDR3 length: 13 residues. CDR3 sequence reads: CSVDRGGTDTQYF. For the CDR3, the DNA is TGCAGCGTGGACAGGGGCGGGACAGATACGCAGTATTTT.

The chain joins TRBV10-3 to TRBJ2-2, with 11 bases fitting TRBD2. CDR1 is ENHRY and CDR2 is SYGVKD in the germline V gene. The CDR3 spans 14 residues. V was pared by 10 bases and J by 3 bases, with 4 bases of the junction left unmatched. CDR3 sequence (DNA): TGTGCCAGCACACTAGCGGGAGACACCGGGGAGCTGTTTTTT. Amino acid sequence: CASTLAGDTGELFF.

This chain links TRBV5-6 with TRBJ1-2; D is perhaps TRBD1 (5 bases). The CDR3 loop spans 17 amino acids. Germline V gene data show CDR1 as SGHDT and CDR2 as YYEEEE. V lost 2 bases and J 1 base, leaving 18 bases between the germline ends. In DNA form, the CDR3 reads TGTGCCAGCAGCTTCTACTCCGGGACGGGGGTTAACTATGGCTACACCTTC. This sequence encodes CASSFYSGTGVNYGYTF.

The chain carries TRBV4-3 and TRBJ1-3; 10 nucleotides agree with TRBD1. CDR1 LGHNA and CDR2 YSLEER come from the germline V gene. After removal of 1 base from V and 4 bases from J, the junction contained 10 bases not matched to a gene. The CDR3 covers 18 residues. CDR3 coding DNA: TGCGCCAGCAGCCAAGCGCCGGGACAGGGGTCGTGGGGAAACACCATATATTTT. The encoded protein is CASSQAPGQGSWGNTIYF.

The rearrangement joins TRBV19 to TRBJ2-5, with D possibly being TRBD1 (5 bases). V lost 1 base and J 1 base, leaving 16 bases between the germline ends. The CDR3 covers 17 residues. From germline, CDR1 is LNHDA and CDR2 SQIVND (reference sequence). Here the CDR3 DNA reads TGTGCCAGTAGTATAGGCCTGGGGCGGCGAACCCAAGAGACCCAGTACTTC. Encoded protein: CASSIGLGRRTQETQYF.

The rearrangement joins TRBV6-6 to TRBJ1-2, with 10 bases aligning to TRBD1. Germline V gives CDR1 MNHNY, CDR2 SVGAGI (reference sequence). V trimming: 5 bases; J trimming: 8 bases; junction bases outside the gene matches: 14. The CDR3 covers 16 residues. The CDR3 region is CASSLSQDRGGSGYTF. In DNA form, the CDR3 reads TGTGCCAGCAGTCTCTCCCAGGACAGGGGGGGTAGCGGCTACACCTTC.

This clone came up a few times. This sequence joins TRBV18 and TRBJ2-4; D might be TRBD2 (5 bases). The V and J ends lost 0 bases and 9 bases respectively, with 12 bases between them. Germline CDR1 and CDR2: KGHSH and LQKENI. CDR3 size: 14 residues. CDR3 DNA: TGTGCCAGCTCACCACCGAGCCGGGGAAGCATTCAGTACTTC. It is translated as CASSPPSRGSIQYF.

The chain combines TRBV18 with TRBJ2-3, with 10 positions matching TRBD2. J was trimmed by 4 bases and V by 4 bases; bases with no gene match: 14. Germline lookup yields CDR1 KGHSH and CDR2 LQKENI. CDR3 length equals 18 residues. The CDR3: CASSRTPPAGGRSDTQYF. Here the CDR3 DNA reads TGTGCCAGCTCACGAACCCCTCCAGCGGGGGGGCGGTCAGATACGCAGTATTTT.

CDR3 protein: CAISESQDRATGYTF. In DNA, the CDR3 is TGTGCCATCAGTGAGTCCCAGGACAGGGCAACTGGCTACACCTTC. V and J are TRBV10-3 and TRBJ1-2, with 8 positions matching TRBD1. CDR3 length: 15 residues. Germline V gene data show CDR1 as ENHRY and CDR2 as SYGVKD. After removal of 0 bases from V and 7 bases from J, the junction contained 7 bases not matched to a gene.

This clone was picked up one time. The CDR3 protein is CAWSVYQGKDEKLFF. The CDR3 region has the DNA TGTGCCTGGAGTGTATATCAGGGTAAAGATGAAAAACTGTTTTTT. The rearrangement joins TRBV30 to TRBJ1-4, with D perhaps matching TRBD1 (5 bases). The CDR3 runs 15 residues. Trimming pared 0 bases from V and 6 bases from J, leaving 14 bases between. CDR1 and CDR2 (germline): GTSNPN, SVGIG (reference sequence).

V and J are TRBV7-2 and TRBJ1-2; 10 bases fit TRBD1. The germline V gene has CDR1 SGHTA and CDR2 FQGNSA. The CDR3 length is 16 residues. J gave up 5 bases and V 1 base, and 7 bases lay outside the gene matches. The CDR3 loop is CASSLGGTGVLYGYTF. Here the CDR3 DNA reads TGTGCCAGCAGCTTAGGTGGGACAGGGGTGTTGTATGGCTACACCTTC.

V is TRBV14 and J is TRBJ1-1, with TRBD1 as a possible D gene (6 bases). V dropped 1 base and J dropped 4 bases, with 13 bases sitting between them. There are 15 residues in the CDR3. The germline CDR1 and CDR2 sequences are SGHDN and FVKESK. DNA of the CDR3: TGTGCCAGCAGCCAAGCTTTGGACAGAGTCACTGAAGCTTTCTTT. This sequence encodes CASSQALDRVTEAFF. The whole variable domain, filled in from reference TRBV14 and TRBJ1-1, reads EAGVTQFPSHSVIEKGQTVTLRCDPISGHDNLYWYRRVMGKEIKFLLHFVKESKQDESGMPNNRFLAERTGGTYSTLKVQPAELEDSGVYFCASSQALDRVTEAFFGQGTRLTVV.

This clone occurred a few times. The chain combines TRBV28 with TRBJ2-7; tentatively, D is TRBD2 (6 bases). Trimming took off 6 bases at V and 1 base at J, with 16 bases between the two ends. The germline V gene has CDR1 MDHEN and CDR2 SYDVKM. The CDR3 length is 15 residues. CDR3 DNA sequence: TGTGCCAGCAGAGCAAGCGGGTGGGGTTCCTACGAGCAGTACTTC. The encoded protein is CASRASGWGSYEQYF. The whole variable domain, remainder taken from reference TRBV28 and TRBJ2-7, is DVKVTQSSRYLVKRTGEKVFLECVQDMDHENMFWYRQDPGLGLRLIYFSYDVKMKEKGDIPEGYSVSREKKERFSLILESASTNQTSMYLCASRASGWGSYEQYFGPGTRLTVT.

The chain uses TRBV30 and TRBJ2-3, with 12 bases identical to TRBD1. CDR3 size: 14 residues. Germline CDR1 reads GTSNPN; CDR2 reads SVGIG (reference sequence). V lost 5 bases to trimming and J lost 1 base; unmatched junction nucleotides: 1. CDR3 nucleotides: TGTGCCTGGGGGACAGGGGGCGGCACAGATACGCAGTATTTT. Protein sequence: CAWGTGGGTDTQYF.

The chain links TRBV6-5 to TRBJ2-7; D gene ambiguous. CDR1 is MNHEY and CDR2 is SVGAGI in the germline V gene. V lost 2 bases and J 6 bases, leaving 17 bases between the germline ends. This CDR3 contains 15 residues. CDR3 in amino acids: CASSYVPQTPFEQYF. The CDR3 DNA sequence: TGTGCCAGCAGTTACGTTCCCCAAACACCTTTCGAGCAGTACTTC.

The rearrangement links TRBV2 to TRBJ1-2; 10 bases are shared with TRBD1. This CDR3 is 14 amino acids long. Germline lookup yields CDR1 SNHLY and CDR2 FYNNEI. Trimming took 3 bases from V and 4 from J; bases not matched to a gene: 2. CDR3 DNA sequence: TGTGCCAGCAGTGAGACAGGGGGCCCCTATGGCTACACCTTC. It translates to CASSETGGPYGYTF.

In nucleotides, the CDR3 is TGTGCCAGCAGGCCATGGCGCGGGGGTATTGGGGGCACCGGGGAGCTGTTTTTT. As protein: CASRPWRGGIGGTGELFF. The rearrangement links TRBV2 to TRBJ2-2, with 7 bases identical to TRBD2. The CDR3 is 18 residues long. Germline V gene data show CDR1 as SNHLY and CDR2 as FYNNEI. The junction had 17 bases not matched to a gene; V was cut back by 6 bases and J by 4 bases.

This clone appeared once. The J gene is TRBJ2-1, the V gene TRBV7-2, with TRBD2 matching over 14 bases. Germline V gene lookup returns CDR1 SGHTA and CDR2 FQGNSA. Trimming at V came to 4 bases and at J to 4 bases, leaving 3 bases not matched to a gene. The CDR3 loop spans 16 amino acids. CDR3 in amino acids: CASSSGLAGDYNEQFF. The CDR3 DNA reads as TGTGCCAGCAGCTCGGGACTAGCGGGGGATTACAATGAGCAGTTCTTC. The full variable domain, with the rest looked up from reference TRBV7-2 and TRBJ2-1, is GAGVSQSPSNKVTEKGKDVELRCDPISGHTALYWYRQSLGQGLEFLIYFQGNSAPDKSGLPSDRFSAERTGGSVSTLTIQRTQQEDSAVYLCASSSGLAGDYNEQFFGPGTRLTVL.